This TCR beta chain was sequenced during a study of blood T cell repertoires in COVID-19. Study overall: There were acute and convalescent COVID-19 samples, and they came from the United States, Italy and Spain. PBMCs, B-cell-depleted T cells, or T cells provided the cDNA or gDNA that made up the material.

Per the original methods: The assay estimated nucleated cells by amplifying reference gene primers. The protocol was immunoSEQ multiplex PCR, while the TCRdb copy is restricted to in-frame clones and leaves out a portion. V, J and clone size are those of that table, while D and trimming were read from the DNA. The table lists around 440,000 clones, around 89% of them singletons, with roughly 12% in the top ten. The germline CDR1 and CDR2 sequences are KGHSH and LQKENI. The CDR3 totals 16 residues. The trim removed 3 bases at V and 5 bases at J, leaving 10 bases unmatched. The receptor was derived from a woman aged 45-65 years with COVID-19, enrolled during active disease. The chain joins TRBV18 to TRBJ2-1; 7 bases are shared with TRBD2. Material for sequencing was peripheral blood. The CDR3 bases are TGTGCCAGCTCACCTCTCGGACTAGTCCCCAACAATGAGCAGTTCTTC. The encoded protein is CASSPLGLVPNNEQFF.